This T cell receptor (beta chain) was retrieved from a study of OX40 agonist ivuxolimab in advanced cancers. Using immunoSEQ multiplex PCR, the repertoire was profiled, and TCRdb retains in-frame clones only, with some absent. The sample gives roughly 60,000 clones, about 82% of which show up once; 3.7% is in the top ten. The starting material was CD4+ or CD8+ T cells sorted from blood, obtained in a trial of the OX40 agonist ivuxolimab. This sequence was found in an adult with an advanced solid tumor such as melanoma, head and neck, liver or kidney cancer.

CDR3 sequence (DNA): TGTGCCAGCAGTGCCCAAGGAGGGGGCAATGGCTACACCTTC. It is translated as CASSAQGGGNGYTF. The V gene is TRBV6-5, the J gene TRBJ1-2, with 7 bases fitting TRBD1. This CDR3 comprises 14 residues. Trimming at V came to 5 bases and at J to 6 bases, leaving 9 bases not matched to a gene. Germline values: CDR1 MNHEY, CDR2 SVGAGI.